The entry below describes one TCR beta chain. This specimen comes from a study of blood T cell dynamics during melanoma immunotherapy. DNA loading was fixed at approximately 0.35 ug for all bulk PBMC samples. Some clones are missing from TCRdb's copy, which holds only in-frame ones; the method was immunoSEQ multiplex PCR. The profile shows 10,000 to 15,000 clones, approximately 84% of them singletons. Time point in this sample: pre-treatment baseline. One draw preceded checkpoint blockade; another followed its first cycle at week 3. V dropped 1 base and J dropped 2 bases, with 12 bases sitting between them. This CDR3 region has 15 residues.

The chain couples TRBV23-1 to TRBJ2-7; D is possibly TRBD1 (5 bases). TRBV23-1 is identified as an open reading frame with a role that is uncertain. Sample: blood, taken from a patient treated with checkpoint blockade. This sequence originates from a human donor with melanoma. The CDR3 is CASSQCPGRPYEQYF. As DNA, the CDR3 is TGCGCCAGCAGTCAATGCCCAGGGCGCCCCTACGAGCAGTACTTC.